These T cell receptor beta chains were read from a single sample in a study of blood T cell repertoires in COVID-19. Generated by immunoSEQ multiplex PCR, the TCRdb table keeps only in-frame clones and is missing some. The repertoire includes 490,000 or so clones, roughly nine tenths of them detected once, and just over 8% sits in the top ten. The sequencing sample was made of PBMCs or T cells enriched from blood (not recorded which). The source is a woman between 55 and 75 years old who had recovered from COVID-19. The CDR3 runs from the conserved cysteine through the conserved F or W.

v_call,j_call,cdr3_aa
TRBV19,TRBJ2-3,CASSIPGAGDTQYF
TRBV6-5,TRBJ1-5,CASSLTTGVNQPQHF
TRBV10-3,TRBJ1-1,CAISEVFGRGGTEAFF
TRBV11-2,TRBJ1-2,CASTQGVGYGYTF
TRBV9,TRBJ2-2,CASAQGQTGTTGELFF
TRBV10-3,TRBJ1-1,CATQTGVDRAFF
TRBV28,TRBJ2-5,CASTETSGLNQETQYF
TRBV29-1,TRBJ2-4,CSVQGAYKNIQYF
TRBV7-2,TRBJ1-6,CASSLGGQGPSPLHF
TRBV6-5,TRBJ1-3,CASSSGQGKNTIYF
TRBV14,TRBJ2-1,CASSQGPSGGAYNEQFF
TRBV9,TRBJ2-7,CASSVEGTSVGEQYF
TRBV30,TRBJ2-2,CAWRAPDRGVTGELFF
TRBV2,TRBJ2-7,CASSEEGTGISYEQYF
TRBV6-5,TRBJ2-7,CASSILSWQYF
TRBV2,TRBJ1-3,CASSQGNTIYF
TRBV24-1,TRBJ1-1,CATTSGGEAFF
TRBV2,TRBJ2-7,CASRKQGLSYEQYF
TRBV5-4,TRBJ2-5,CASSLKKQGGETQYF
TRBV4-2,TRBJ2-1,CASSQGEAAVEQFF
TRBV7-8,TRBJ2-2,CASRTGTGNTGELFF
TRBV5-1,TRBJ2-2,CASMGQASGELFF
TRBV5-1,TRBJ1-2,CASSRTVNYGYTF
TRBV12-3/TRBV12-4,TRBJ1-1,CASSFPNTEAFF
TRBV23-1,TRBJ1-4,CASSQWGGQDSNEKLFF
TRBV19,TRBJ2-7,CASSSENRVVSYEQYF
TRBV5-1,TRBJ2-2,CASSSRDSGFTRELFF
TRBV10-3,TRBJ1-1,CAISDSQGRTEAFF
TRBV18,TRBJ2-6,CASSPVGQPGSGANVLTF
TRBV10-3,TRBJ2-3,CAISGLAGGTDTQYF
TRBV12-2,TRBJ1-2,CASRLAQPPSGYTF
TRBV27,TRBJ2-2,CATGTGELFF
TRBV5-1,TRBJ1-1,CASSLAGQGTEAFF
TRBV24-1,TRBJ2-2,CATSEPRGTGELFF
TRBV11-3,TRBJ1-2,CASSFGGGYYGYTF
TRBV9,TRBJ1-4,CASSASGTADEKLFF